This is a list of T cell receptor beta chains from one sample in a study of cytomegalovirus exposure and HLA in healthy donors. Assay: immunoSEQ multiplex PCR; the TCRdb copy retains only in-frame clones and omits some. Among some 120,000 clones listed, around three quarters were seen once. Sequences were obtained from PBMCs. These TCRs come from a man aged 30 to 45 in good health and CMV-seropositive. Each CDR3 is given with its conserved first and last residue. D genes are given only for firm matches. Size values are once, few and many counts, or a class for expanded clones, and some rows have none.

>TRBV7-9|TRBD1|TRBJ1-4|-
TGTTCCAGCAGCTCCTACAGGGGCGCTAATGAAAAACTGTTTTTT
CSSSSYRGANEKLFF
>TRBV10-3|-|TRBJ1-2|-
TGTGCCATCAGTGAGTTGCCAGGGGACTATGGCTACACCTTC
CAISELPGDYGYTF
>TRBV9|TRBD1|TRBJ1-4|-
TGTGCCAGCAGCGCTACCGGGACAGAGAATGAAAAACTGTTTTTT
CASSATGTENEKLFF
>TRBV28|-|TRBJ1-2|-
TGTGCCAGCAGTTTCCTACGGGACTATGGCTACACCTTC
CASSFLRDYGYTF
>TRBV2|-|TRBJ1-6|once
TGTGCCAGCAAGCAGAGGAATTCACCCCTCCACTTT
CASKQRNSPLHF
>TRBV9|TRBD1|TRBJ1-3|-
TGTGCCAGCAGCGCAAGGACAGGTTTGACTGGAAACACCATATATTTT
CASSARTGLTGNTIYF
>TRBV6-1|-|TRBJ2-6|-
TGTGCCAGCAGTGAATTCGGGGGGCCTGGGGCCAACGTCCTGACTTTC
CASSEFGGPGANVLTF
>TRBV4-1|TRBD1|TRBJ2-5|few
TGCGCCAGCAGCCAACCGGGACAGGAGTACCAAGAGACCCAGTACTTC
CASSQPGQEYQETQYF
>TRBV2|-|TRBJ2-1|-
TGTGCCAGTAGTCTACGACTGAGGAGCTCCTACAATGAGCAGTTCTTC
CASSLRLRSSYNEQFF
>TRBV27|-|TRBJ1-6|-
TGTGCCAGCAGTCCCGGGGTTTTCAATTCACCCCTCCACTTT
CASSPGVFNSPLHF
>TRBV18|-|TRBJ1-1|once
TGTGCCAGCTCAGGCTCAGTACACACTGAAGCTTTCTTT
CASSGSVHTEAFF
>TRBV5-1|TRBD2|TRBJ2-3|-
TGCGCCAGCAGCCAGAATAGCGGGGGGTCCACAGATACGCAGTATTTT
CASSQNSGGSTDTQYF
>TRBV19|TRBD1|TRBJ1-1|-
TGTGCCAGTAGGGACCGTAGGGACAGATACGAAGCTTTCTTT
CASRDRRDRYEAFF
>TRBV29-1|TRBD1|TRBJ2-5|-
TGCAGCGTTGAAGTCTGGACAGGGGGCTGGGAGACCCAGTACTTC
CSVEVWTGGWETQYF
>TRBV10-2|-|TRBJ2-7|few
TGCGCCACCTCGGTATTTCCCTACGAGCAGTACTTC
CATSVFPYEQYF
>TRBV2|-|TRBJ2-7|-
TGTGCCAGCAGTGACGGCTACGAGCAGTACTTC
CASSDGYEQYF
>TRBV29-1|-|TRBJ2-7|-
TGCAGCGTTGGCGACCCCGGGAGCGAGCAGTACTTC
CSVGDPGSEQYF
>TRBV5-6|TRBD1|TRBJ2-7|-
TGTGCCAGCAGCTACCGGGACAGCAGAGTCTACGAGCAGTACTTC
CASSYRDSRVYEQYF
>TRBV7-2|TRBD1|TRBJ2-2|-
TGTGCCAGCAGTCTTCCGGGACAGGGGGTCACCGGGGAGCTGTTTTTT
CASSLPGQGVTGELFF
>TRBV10-3|-|TRBJ2-1|-
TGTGCCATCAGTGGGGGAGGTAGCACCTACAATGAGCAGTTCTTC
CAISGGGSTYNEQFF
>TRBV5-1|-|TRBJ1-6|-
TGCGCCAGCAGCTTAGACAGGTTTAGCTCCTATAATTCACCCCTCCACTTT
CASSLDRFSSYNSPLHF
>TRBV11-1|TRBD2|TRBJ2-1|few
TGTGCCAGCAGCTCGGGACTAGCGGTGTACAATGAGCAGTTCTTC
CASSSGLAVYNEQFF
>TRBV5-1|-|TRBJ2-7|-
TGCGCCAGCAGTTACGACTTGGGGAGCTACGAGCAGTACTTC
CASSYDLGSYEQYF
>TRBV7-9|-|TRBJ1-2|-
TGTGCCAGCAGCCGCGGGGGCTTTAACTATGGCTACACCTTC
CASSRGGFNYGYTF
>TRBV10-3|TRBD1|TRBJ1-2|-
TGTGCCATCAGTACGACAGGGGCTAACTATGGCTACACCTTC
CAISTTGANYGYTF
>TRBV11-2|-|TRBJ2-1|-
TGTGCCAGCAGCTACCTGACACGATCCTACAATGAGCAGTTCTTC
CASSYLTRSYNEQFF
>TRBV4-3|-|TRBJ2-1|few
TGCGCCAGCAGCCAAGGAGCGGGTCGCTCCTACAATGAGCAGTTCTTC
CASSQGAGRSYNEQFF
>TRBV7-3|-|TRBJ1-3|-
TGTGCCAGCAGCCCCCAGGCCTCTGGAAACACCATATATTTT
CASSPQASGNTIYF
>TRBV2|TRBD1|TRBJ2-3|-
TGTGCCAGCAGTGAAAGCAGGGGGCAAGGTACGCAGTATTTT
CASSESRGQGTQYF
>TRBV10-3|TRBD1|TRBJ2-7|-
TGTGCCACGTCCGGGACAGCCTACGAGCAGTACTTC
CATSGTAYEQYF
>TRBV7-7|TRBD2|TRBJ2-3|-
TGTGCTAGCAGCCGACTAGCGGGGGAGACCACAGATACGCAGTATTTT
CASSRLAGETTDTQYF
>TRBV5-1|-|TRBJ2-6|-
TGCGCCAGCAGCTTGATGTCGGGCTCTGGGGCCAACGTCCTGACTTTC
CASSLMSGSGANVLTF
>TRBV9|TRBD1|TRBJ2-7|-
TGTGCCAGCAGCTGGGGACAGGGGTCCTACGAGCAGTACTTC
CASSWGQGSYEQYF
>TRBV4-2|TRBD2|TRBJ2-7|-
TGTGCCAGCAGCCAGTATTTAGCGGGGGCTTACGAGCAGTACTTC
CASSQYLAGAYEQYF
>TRBV7-7|TRBD1|TRBJ2-5|few
TGTGCTAGCAGCTTGGGACAGGGAGGGCCCCAGTACTTC
CASSLGQGGPQYF
>TRBV27|TRBD1|TRBJ1-1|-
TGTGCCAGCAGCCCAATCTGGGGACAGCTGAACACTGAAGCTTTCTTT
CASSPIWGQLNTEAFF
>TRBV10-1|-|TRBJ2-7|-
TGCGCCAGCAGTGAGCGTAGTAGCGCCGAGCAGTACTTC
CASSERSSAEQYF
>TRBV28|TRBD2|TRBJ2-1|few
TGTGCCAGCAGTTTACCGGGGGGGCTGAGGAATGAGCAGTTCTTC
CASSLPGGLRNEQFF
>TRBV14|-|TRBJ1-4|once
TGTGCCAGCAGCCAAGATCTCGCCAGGCGCGAAAAACTGTTTTTT
CASSQDLARREKLFF
>TRBV9|TRBD1|TRBJ2-1|few
TGTGCCAGCAGTGAGGCAGGGGGCTCCTACAATGAGCAGTTCTTC
CASSEAGGSYNEQFF
>TRBV12-5|TRBD2|TRBJ2-3|-
TGTGCTAGTGGGCTCGGGCTAGCGGGAGATACAGATACGCAGTATTTT
CASGLGLAGDTDTQYF
>TRBV2|-|TRBJ1-3|once
TGTGCCAGCAGTGCCCAGCGCGGGTACACCATATATTTT
CASSAQRGYTIYF
>TRBV18|TRBD1|TRBJ1-2|-
TGTGCCAGCTCGGCCGGGACAGTCTATGGCTACACCTTC
CASSAGTVYGYTF
>TRBV28|TRBD1|TRBJ2-7|-
TGTGCCAGCAGTTTCCAGGGGGCCCTCTCCTACGAGCAGTACTTC
CASSFQGALSYEQYF
>TRBV19|TRBD2|TRBJ2-7|-
TGTGCCAGTAGCAAAGCGGGAGGACCCTACGAGCAGTACTTC
CASSKAGGPYEQYF
>TRBV7-9|TRBD1|TRBJ2-3|-
TGTGCCAGCAGCTTATCTTGGACGGGACAGTATGGAGGTACGCAGTATTTT
CASSLSWTGQYGGTQYF
>TRBV5-5|-|TRBJ1-3|-
TGTGCCAGCAGCTTTTACAGGGAAAGTGGAAACACCATATATTTT
CASSFYRESGNTIYF
>TRBV9|-|TRBJ1-2|once
TGTGCCAGCAGCCCCAGGAGGGGGGGCTATGGCTACACCTTC
CASSPRRGGYGYTF
>TRBV2|-|TRBJ1-1|-
TGTGCCAGCAGTGACAGAATCCTCCAGAAAGCTTTCTTT
CASSDRILQKAFF
>TRBV2|-|TRBJ2-5|-
TGTGCCAGCAGGGACAACGGGGAGACCCAGTACTTC
CASRDNGETQYF
>TRBV11-3|-|TRBJ2-3|few
TGTGCCAGCAGCTTACGGGGGAGCCCCATGGCAGATACGCAGTATTTT
CASSLRGSPMADTQYF
>TRBV11-2|TRBD2|TRBJ2-3|-
TGTGCCAGCAGCTTACTAGCGGGGGGGTTTGCAGATACGCAGTATTTT
CASSLLAGGFADTQYF
>TRBV11-2|-|TRBJ2-5|-
TGTGCCAGCAGCTTCCGGGACACAGACCAAGAGACCCAGTACTTC
CASSFRDTDQETQYF
>TRBV4-1|TRBD1|TRBJ2-7|-
TGCGCCAGCAGCCAAGAGGACAGGAACTCCTACGAGCAGTACTTC
CASSQEDRNSYEQYF
>TRBV11-3|TRBD1|TRBJ1-2|-
TGTGCCAGCAGCTTATCAGGGGGCCGCTACACCTTC
CASSLSGGRYTF